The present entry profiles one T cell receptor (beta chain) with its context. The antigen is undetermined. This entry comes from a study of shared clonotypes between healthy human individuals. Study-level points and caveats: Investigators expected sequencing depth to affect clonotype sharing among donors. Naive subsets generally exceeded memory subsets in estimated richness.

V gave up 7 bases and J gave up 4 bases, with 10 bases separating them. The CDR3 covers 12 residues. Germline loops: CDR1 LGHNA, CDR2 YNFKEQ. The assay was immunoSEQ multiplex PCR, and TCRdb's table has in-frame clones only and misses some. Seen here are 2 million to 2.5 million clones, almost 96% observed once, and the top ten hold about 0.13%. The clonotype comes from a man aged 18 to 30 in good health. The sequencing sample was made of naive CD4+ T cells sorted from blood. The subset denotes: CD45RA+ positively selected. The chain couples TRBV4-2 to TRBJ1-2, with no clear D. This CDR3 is CASTLESYGYTF. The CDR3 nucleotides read TGTGCCAGCACCCTGGAAAGCTATGGCTACACCTTC.